This entry lists 15 T cell receptor beta chains sequenced from one sample in a study of blood T cell repertoires in COVID-19. Method: immunoSEQ multiplex PCR; TCRdb's copy keeps in-frame clones and lacks some. This sample has about 150,000 clones; about 85% occur once, and the top ten carry 0.6% to 0.65%. The sequenced sample was peripheral blood. Every receptor here comes from a man in his fifties or sixties with COVID-19, enrolled during active disease.

V is TRBV7-9 and J is TRBJ1-1; D remains unclear. The V end was cut by 4 bases, the J end by 5 bases, with 5 bases between. The V gene's germline CDR1 is SEHNR and CDR2 FQNEAQ (reference sequence). The CDR3 runs to 11 residues. CDR3 nucleotide sequence: TGTGCCAGCAGCTGGAGTACTGAAGCTTTCTTT. Residues: CASSWSTEAFF.

The chain employs TRBV18 and TRBJ2-7; a weak D match, TRBD2 (6 bases). CDR1 and CDR2 (germline): KGHSH, LQKENI. CDR3 size: 15 residues. V dropped 2 bases and J dropped 6 bases, with 17 bases sitting between them. CDR3 nucleotide sequence: TGTGCCAGCTCACCAGAGACGGGGGTACGGAGCGAGCAGTACTTC. This encodes CASSPETGVRSEQYF.

The rearrangement links TRBV4-2 to TRBJ2-5; D is perhaps TRBD2 (6 bases). CDR3 length: 17 amino acids. CDR1 is LGHNA, CDR2 YNFKEQ, per germline. Trimming took off 0 bases at V and 5 bases at J, with 19 bases between the two ends. Written as DNA, the CDR3 is TGTGCCAGCAGCCAAGATCGGGTGCGGGACGGGTGGGAGACCCAGTACTTC. Translating gives CASSQDRVRDGWETQYF.

The V call is TRBV28, the J call TRBJ2-4, with TRBD1 identical over 7 bases. The germline CDR1 and CDR2 sequences are MDHEN and SYDVKM. The CDR3 contains 14 residues. With V trimmed by 6 bases and J by 8 bases, 10 bases remained unmatched. The CDR3 DNA reads TGTGCCAGCAGCTTAACAGGGGTTGAACACATTCAGTACTTC. Its protein product is CASSLTGVEHIQYF.

This sequence joins TRBV18 and TRBJ2-1; 8 bases match TRBD1. The CDR3 runs to 16 residues. The trim removed 0 bases at V and 5 bases at J, leaving 6 bases unmatched. Germline V gives CDR1 KGHSH, CDR2 LQKENI. The CDR3 loop is CASSPPRGRVDNEQFF. The CDR3 DNA reads as TGTGCCAGCTCACCACCCAGGGGGCGCGTGGACAATGAGCAGTTCTTC.

The chain has TRBV4-2 and TRBJ1-5; perhaps TRBD1 as D (6 bases). V lost 0 bases and J 6 bases, leaving 15 bases between the germline ends. The CDR3 covers 16 residues. The germline gives CDR1 LGHNA, CDR2 YNFKEQ. CDR3 region: CASSQELPGVGQPQHF. The CDR3 bases are TGTGCCAGCAGCCAAGAACTCCCAGGGGTAGGTCAGCCCCAGCATTTT.

The CDR3 here is CASSTKGRSEAFF. DNA of the CDR3: TGTGCCAGTTCGACCAAGGGGAGGAGTGAAGCTTTCTTT. The V gene is TRBV6-5, the J gene TRBJ1-1; a weak D match, TRBD1 (5 bases). The CDR3 totals 13 residues. Germline-derived CDR1 and CDR2 are MNHEY and SVGAGI. Trimming removed 9 bases at V and 7 bases at J, with 18 bases between.

V usage is TRBV19 and J usage is TRBJ1-6; D is undetermined. Germline V gene data show CDR1 as LNHDA and CDR2 as SQIVND (reference sequence). The CDR3 runs 15 residues. The V gene lost 9 bases and the J gene lost 6 bases, with 18 bases spanning the gap. CDR3 amino acids: CASREGYGPNSPLHF. The CDR3 nucleotides are TGTGCCAGCCGAGAGGGTTATGGGCCTAATTCACCCCTCCACTTT. Based on the CDR3 plus reference TRBV19 and TRBJ1-6, the full variable domain is DGGITQSPKYLFRKEGQNVTLSCEQNLNHDAMYWYRQDPGQGLRLIYYSQIVNDFQKGDIAEGYSVSREKKESFPLTVTSAQKNPTAFYLCASREGYGPNSPLHFGNGTRLTVT.

The chain is built from TRBV5-6 and TRBJ2-3; 8 bases line up with TRBD2. The germline gives CDR1 SGHDT, CDR2 YYEEEE. The V and J ends lost 2 bases and 4 bases, in that order; junction bases with no gene match: 6. The CDR3 is 15 amino acids. CDR3 in amino acids: CASSFRWREADTQYF. The CDR3 DNA sequence: TGTGCCAGCAGCTTTCGTTGGCGGGAGGCAGATACGCAGTATTTT.

This clone has only one observation. The chain uses TRBV29-1 and TRBJ2-5; D gene uncertain. Per the germline V gene, CDR1 is SQVTM and CDR2 is ANQGSEA. CDR3 length: 12 residues. V lost 8 bases and J lost 4, with 14 bases in between. In DNA form, the CDR3 reads TGCAGCTACCTGCGCGTCGGAGAGACCCAGTACTTC. Protein product: CSYLRVGETQYF.

This clone appeared many times. V is TRBV19 and J is TRBJ2-3; 11 bases fit TRBD2. Germline loops: CDR1 LNHDA, CDR2 SQIVND (reference sequence). The CDR3 is 15 residues long. Losses at the gene ends were 4 bases for V and 7 bases for J; bases not matched to a gene: 7. CDR3 bases: TGTGCCAGTAGTAAGGGTAGCGGGGGGGTTAATACGCAGTATTTT. Protein sequence: CASSKGSGGVNTQYF. Supplemented by reference TRBV19 and TRBJ2-3, the full variable domain reads DGGITQSPKYLFRKEGQNVTLSCEQNLNHDAMYWYRQDPGQGLRLIYYSQIVNDFQKGDIAEGYSVSREKKESFPLTVTSAQKNPTAFYLCASSKGSGGVNTQYFGPGTRLTVL.

This clone came up once. The V gene is TRBV6-5, the J gene TRBJ2-7; TRBD1 is a possible D gene (6 bases). The V and J ends lost 2 bases and 3 bases respectively, with 11 bases between them. The germline CDR1 and CDR2 sequences are MNHEY and SVGAGI. The CDR3 loop spans 14 amino acids. The CDR3 nucleotides read TGTGCCAGCAGTTACACTACAGGGATCTACGAGCAGTACTTC. Translating gives CASSYTTGIYEQYF.

This clone has only one observation. The genes are TRBV4-1 and TRBJ2-7; 7 bases fit TRBD2. The V and J ends lost 2 bases and 6 bases, in that order; junction bases with no gene match: 13. The CDR3 has 16 amino acids. The germline V gene encodes CDR1 MGHRA and CDR2 YSYEKL. The chain's CDR3 is CASSQRGGRDVAEQYF. The CDR3 region has the DNA TGCGCCAGCAGCCAAAGGGGTGGGAGGGATGTGGCCGAGCAGTACTTC.

Only a few counts were recorded for this clone. The chain couples TRBV24-1 to TRBJ2-1; D unclear. The V gene lost 5 bases and the J gene lost 5 bases, with 12 bases spanning the gap. Per the germline V gene, CDR1 is KGHDR and CDR2 is SFDVKD. The CDR3 has 14 residues. The CDR3 DNA is TGTGCCACCAGTGGGGCAGTTATAAACAATGAGCAGTTCTTC. It specifies CATSGAVINNEQFF.

The chain links TRBV2 to TRBJ1-5; a possible D gene is TRBD1 (5 bases). The CDR3 contains 14 residues. V was shortened by 5 bases and J by 4 bases, with 12 bases between the two germline ends. Germline values: CDR1 SNHLY, CDR2 FYNNEI. Written as DNA, the CDR3 is TGTGCCAGCAGTCGACAGCAGGTTAATCAGCCCCAGCATTTT. It is translated as CASSRQQVNQPQHF.